These 25 T cell receptor beta chains originate from one sample sequenced in a study of regulatory T cells in long-lasting Graves disease. CDR3 regions were amplified by Arm-PCR using iRepertoire HTBI primers to build TCR beta libraries. TCRdb re-derived calls from the multiplex PCR reads in MiXCR, one entry per CDR3 protein. The sample gives 550,000 to 650,000 distinct CDR3 sequences, roughly 15% of which show up once; 12% is in the top ten. Time point in this sample: newly diagnosed GD, antithyroid drugs for less than 3 months. The TCR library was prepared using RNA isolated from PBMCs. Separately, the same data were catalogued under a study of T cells in Graves' hyperthyroidism and ophthalmopathy.

The source was peripheral blood mononuclear cells (PBMCs), collected at new diagnosis, from a patient treated with antithyroid drugs. The receptors were sampled from a man between 18 and 35 years old with Graves disease.

This clonotype occurred once. A much larger clone is a single base away; this may be a read error. The chain couples TRBV2 to TRBJ2-7; 8 positions agree with TRBD2. V was clipped by 7 bases and J by 7 bases; unmatched bases: 18. The germline CDR1 and CDR2 sequences are SNHLY and FYNNEI. The CDR3 is 16 amino acids. For the CDR3, the DNA is TGTGCCAGCATGAAGTCCGGGACTAGTTTCTACAATGAGCAGTACTTC. As protein: CASMKSGTSFYNEQYF. The variable domain in full, with the rest retrieved from reference TRBV2 and TRBJ2-7, is EPEVTQTPSHQVTQMGQEVILRCVPISNHLYFYWYRQILGQKVEFLVSFYNNEISEKSEIFDDQFSVERPDGSNFTLKIRSTKLEDSAMYFCASMKSGTSFYNEQYFGPGTRLTVT.

In nucleotides, the CDR3 is TGTGCCAGCAGCTTGACTATCGGGACTAGCGGCACAGATACGCAGTATTTT. Protein: CASSLTIGTSGTDTQYF. The chain is built from TRBV5-4 and TRBJ2-3; TRBD2 aligns across 10 bases. With 1 base clipped from V and 1 base from J, the junction kept 6 bases outside the gene matches. The CDR3 contains 17 residues. The germline V gene encodes CDR1 SGHNT and CDR2 YYREEE (reference sequence). Combining the CDR3 with reference TRBV5-4 and TRBJ2-3 gives the whole variable domain ETGVTQSPTHLIKTRGQQVTLRCSSQSGHNTVSWYQQALGQGPQFIFQYYREEENGRGNFPPRFSGLQFPNYSSELNVNALELDDSALYLCASSLTIGTSGTDTQYFGPGTRLTVL.

This clonotype was picked up many times. The chain joins TRBV10-2 to TRBJ2-5; 14 bases agree with TRBD2. CDR3 length: 21 residues. The V segment lost 3 bases and the J segment 3 bases; nucleotides outside the gene matches: 18. CDR1 WSHSY and CDR2 SAAADI come from the germline V gene. Here the CDR3 reads CASSDPTGLAGAKHGEETQYF. The CDR3 DNA reads TGCGCCAGCAGTGACCCGACGGGACTAGCGGGAGCTAAACATGGGGAAGAGACCCAGTACTTC.

Concerning this clonotype: Just one base apart from a much larger clone, this may be a read error. V is TRBV28 and J is TRBJ2-7; 7 nucleotides agree with TRBD2. The germline gives CDR1 MDHEN, CDR2 SYDVKM. CDR3 size: 15 residues. DNA of the CDR3: TGTGCCAGCAGTGGGGGGGAGGCCCTGAGGGAGACCCAGCACTTC. It is translated as CASSGGEALRETQHF.

At least ten counts were recorded for this clonotype. The chain combines TRBV2 with TRBJ1-5, with no clear D. Looked up from germline, CDR1 is SNHLY and CDR2 is FYNNEI. Trimming took 3 bases from V and 2 from J, leaving 17 bases between them. The CDR3 is 17 residues long. The DNA of the CDR3 is TGTGCCAGCAGTGACCGGTTGAACCCCGCGGGCAATCAGCCCCAGCATTTT. Protein: CASSDRLNPAGNQPQHF.

This clonotype showed up many times. The chain links TRBV7-9 to TRBJ1-1, with a possible D match to TRBD1 (5 bases). The CDR3 runs to 13 residues. The germline gives CDR1 SEHNR, CDR2 FQNEAQ (reference sequence). V shed 5 bases and J shed 11 bases, with 18 bases lying between them. DNA of the CDR3: TGTGCCAGCAGCCCCCTCGGGGGTGATTCCGCTTTCTTT. This translates into CASSPLGGDSAFF.

This clonotype was picked up many times. The chain recombines TRBV27 with TRBJ1-1; no firm D call. V was pared by 5 bases and J by 3 bases, with 19 bases between. The CDR3 runs 16 residues. Germline V gives CDR1 MNHEY, CDR2 SMNVEV (reference sequence). The CDR3 DNA reads TGTGCCAGCAGTCCCTCGACATCGCGGAGGGACACTGAAGCTTTCTTT. Its translation: CASSPSTSRRDTEAFF.

The rearrangement joins TRBV7-9 to TRBJ2-5, with D maybe TRBD2 (5 bases). The germline gives CDR1 SEHNR, CDR2 FQNEAQ (reference sequence). The CDR3 is 14 residues long. V dropped 2 bases and J dropped 6 bases, with 13 bases sitting between them. CDR3 region: CASSLIKAVKTQYF. CDR3 in DNA: TGTGCCAGCAGCTTAATTAAAGCGGTAAAGACCCAGTACTTC.

The chain carries TRBV10-2 and TRBJ2-4, with a weak D call TRBD1 (5 bases). CDR3 size: 15 residues. Trimming removed 2 bases from V and 3 bases from J, with 11 bases in between. Germline-derived CDR1 and CDR2 are WSHSY and SAAADI. CDR3 nucleotide sequence: TGCGCCAGCAGTGAGAAGACAGAAGACAAAAACATTCAGTACTTC. Its translation: CASSEKTEDKNIQYF.

In its sample, this clonotype was seen a few times. V and J are TRBV7-2 and TRBJ2-3, with 7 bases fitting TRBD1. CDR3 length: 16 residues. V lost 5 bases and J lost 2; bases outside the gene matches: 10. Germline V gives CDR1 SGHTA, CDR2 FQGNSA. The CDR3 loop is CASSGRGRRPTDTQYF. CDR3 nucleotide sequence: TGTGCCAGCAGCGGAAGGGGGCGCCGGCCCACAGATACGCAGTATTTT.

The genes are TRBV6-1 and TRBJ2-5, with TRBD2 matching over 12 bases. This CDR3 is built from 14 residues. V dropped 8 bases and J dropped 4; count of bases not matched to a gene: 5. Germline V lookup: CDR1 MNHNS, CDR2 SASEGT. The CDR3 sequence: CASLRTSGAETQYF. The CDR3 DNA sequence: TGTGCCAGCCTCCGGACTAGCGGGGCAGAGACCCAGTACTTC.

There are many counts of this clonotype. The chain is built from TRBV11-3 and TRBJ2-1; a weak D match, TRBD2 (5 bases). The CDR3 is 16 amino acids. Germline-derived CDR1 and CDR2 are SGHNT and YENEEA. Trimming shortened V by 0 bases and J by 0 bases, and 9 bases separated the two germline ends. In nucleotides, the CDR3 is TGTGCCAGCAGCTTAGATTCGGGGAGCTCCTACAATGAGCAGTTCTTC. Its protein is CASSLDSGSSYNEQFF.

V gene TRBV9 combines with J gene TRBJ2-1, with no clear D. The CDR3 loop spans 14 amino acids. Germline V gene sequence: CDR1 SGDLS, CDR2 YYNGEE. V lost 0 bases and J lost 5, with 9 bases in between. Here the CDR3 DNA reads TGTGCCAGCAGCGTAGCGAGCAGCGACAATGAGCAGTTCTTC. Protein product: CASSVASSDNEQFF.

This clonotype was observed a handful of times. This chain joins TRBV20-1 and TRBJ2-7, with unresolved D. The CDR3 runs 13 residues. Germline V gene lookup returns CDR1 DFQATT and CDR2 SNEGSKA (reference sequence). The V gene lost 0 bases and the J gene lost 3 bases, with 9 bases spanning the gap. The CDR3 bases are TGCAGTGCTAGAGATGAGAGAATCTACGAGCAGTACTTC. Its protein is CSARDERIYEQYF.

This clonotype was detected ten times or more. The chain employs TRBV20-1 and TRBJ1-2; D remains unclear. CDR1 DFQATT and CDR2 SNEGSKA come from the germline V gene (reference sequence). V lost 0 bases and J lost 3, with 17 bases in between. CDR3 length: 16 residues. The CDR3 DNA sequence: TGCAGTGCTAGAGATAAGCGACGAGGTCTACACTATGGCTACACCTTC. Protein: CSARDKRRGLHYGYTF.

This clonotype was seen ten or more times. The CDR3 reads CAWRVAGARDTQYF. The CDR3 nucleotides read TGTGCCTGGAGGGTAGCGGGAGCAAGAGATACGCAGTATTTT. The V gene is TRBV30, the J gene TRBJ2-3; 9 positions match TRBD2. With V trimmed by 3 bases and J by 5 bases, 6 bases remained unmatched. CDR3 length: 14 amino acids. CDR1 and CDR2 (germline): GTSNPN, SVGIG (reference sequence).

This clonotype was counted only a few times. V and J are TRBV11-2 and TRBJ2-7; 9 bases are a match to TRBD2. V lost 3 bases to trimming and J lost 0 bases; unmatched junction nucleotides: 3. The CDR3 is made up of 15 amino acids. Germline CDR1 and CDR2: SGHAT and FQNNGV. The CDR3 region has the DNA TGTGCCAGCAGCTTTAGCGGGAGTCTCTCCTACGAGCAGTACTTC. Translated: CASSFSGSLSYEQYF.

This clonotype was counted at least ten times. The chain employs TRBV20-1 and TRBJ2-7; 13 bases align to TRBD2. Germline V lookup: CDR1 DFQATT, CDR2 SNEGSKA (reference sequence). This CDR3 has 13 residues. The CDR3 spells CSVRLAGGYEQYF. CDR3 sequence (DNA): TGCAGCGTTAGACTAGCGGGAGGCTACGAGCAGTACTTC.

This clonotype was counted ten times or more. This chain joins TRBV12-3 or TRBV12-4 and TRBJ1-1; TRBD1 agrees at 7 bases. This CDR3 region has 15 residues. The trim removed 6 bases at V and 1 base at J, leaving 8 bases unmatched. CDR3 sequence reads: CASSPSGQRNTEAFF. The CDR3 nucleotides read TGTGCCAGCAGCCCCTCGGGACAGCGGAACACTGAAGCTTTCTTT.

The sample holds many counts of this clonotype. The CDR3 sequence is CASSRRTIHNEQFF. In DNA, the CDR3 is TGTGCCAGCAGCAGGCGGACAATCCACAATGAGCAGTTCTTC. V and J are TRBV28 and TRBJ2-1; the D gene is possibly TRBD1 (5 bases). CDR1 MDHEN and CDR2 SYDVKM come from the germline V gene. V was pared by 6 bases and J by 5 bases, with 14 bases between. The CDR3 length is 14 residues.

This clonotype was seen at least ten times. The CDR3 spells CASSLGDHRGYNEQFF. The CDR3 DNA reads TGTGCCAGCAGCTTAGGGGACCACCGGGGGTACAATGAGCAGTTCTTC. This sequence joins TRBV11-2 and TRBJ2-1; a possible D gene is TRBD2 (6 bases). V lost 1 base and J lost 4, with 14 bases in between. The CDR3 length is 16 residues. Per the germline V gene, CDR1 is SGHAT and CDR2 is FQNNGV.

In this sample, this clonotype turned up a few times. The chain has TRBV29-1 and TRBJ2-5; 9 bases are shared with TRBD2. The CDR3 is 13 residues long. J was trimmed by 2 bases and V by 6 bases; bases with no gene match: 4. CDR1 is SQVTM and CDR2 is ANQGSEA in the germline V gene. The CDR3 sequence: CSVALAGQETQYF. CDR3 nucleotide sequence: TGCAGCGTGGCTCTAGCGGGACAAGAGACCCAGTACTTC.

J is TRBJ2-2 and V is TRBV14; 7 bases map to TRBD1. The junction had 5 bases not matched to a gene; V was cut back by 6 bases and J by 1 base. In germline, CDR1 is SGHDN, CDR2 FVKESK. The CDR3 is 15 amino acids. CDR3: CASRPTGLNTGELFF. As DNA, the CDR3 is TGTGCCAGCAGGCCGACAGGGCTGAACACCGGGGAGCTGTTTTTT.

The gene calls are TRBV7-9 and TRBJ2-1; 11 bases map to TRBD2. The CDR3 has 15 residues. Germline CDR1 and CDR2: SEHNR and FQNEAQ (reference sequence). V shed 3 bases and J 7 bases; nucleotides not matched to a gene: 5. The CDR3 coding sequence is TGTGCCAGCAGCTTTACTAGCGGGAGAAGTAATGAGCAGTTCTTC. Translated: CASSFTSGRSNEQFF.

This clonotype was counted a single time. This sequence joins TRBV28 and TRBJ2-7; D ambiguous. This CDR3 comprises 13 residues. Germline V lookup: CDR1 MDHEN, CDR2 SYDVKM. Trimming removed 1 base from V and 5 bases from J, with 9 bases in between. CDR3 DNA: TGTGCCAGCAGTTTATTCCCAGTGGACGAGCAGTACTTC. Its translation: CASSLFPVDEQYF.